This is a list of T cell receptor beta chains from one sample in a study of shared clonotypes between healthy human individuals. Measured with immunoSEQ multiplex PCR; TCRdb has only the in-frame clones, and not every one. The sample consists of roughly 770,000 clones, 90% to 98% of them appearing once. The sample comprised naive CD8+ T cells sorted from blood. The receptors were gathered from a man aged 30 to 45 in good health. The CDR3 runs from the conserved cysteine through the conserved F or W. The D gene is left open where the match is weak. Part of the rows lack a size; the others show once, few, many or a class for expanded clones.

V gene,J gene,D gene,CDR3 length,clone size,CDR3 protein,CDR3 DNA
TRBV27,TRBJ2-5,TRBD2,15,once,CASSSSGGLGETQYF,TGTGCCAGCAGTTCCAGTGGGGGACTAGGAGAGACCCAGTACTTC
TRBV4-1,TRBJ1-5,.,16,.,CASSRQPGDSNQPQHF,TGCGCCAGCAGCCGGCAACCGGGAGATAGCAATCAGCCCCAGCATTTT
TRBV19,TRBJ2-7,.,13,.,CASSAADAYEQYF,TGTGCCAGTAGTGCGGCAGATGCCTACGAGCAGTACTTC
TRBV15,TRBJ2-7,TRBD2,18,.,CATSRFQGGGAGVYEQYF,TGTGCCACCAGCAGATTCCAGGGAGGAGGAGCGGGAGTCTACGAGCAGTACTTC
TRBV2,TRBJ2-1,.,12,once,CAVLREYNEQFF,TGTGCCGTCCTTCGGGAGTACAATGAGCAGTTCTTC
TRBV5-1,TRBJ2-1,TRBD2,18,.,CASSLAPGTSGRYYEQFF,TGCGCCAGCAGCTTGGCCCCAGGGACTAGCGGGAGGTACTATGAGCAGTTCTTC
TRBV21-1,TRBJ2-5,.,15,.,CASTKNGTPMGSQYF,TGTGCCAGCACCAAAAACGGGACCCCGATGGGGTCCCAGTACTTC
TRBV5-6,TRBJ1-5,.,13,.,CASSLDRNQPQHF,TGTGCCAGCAGCTTGGACAGGAATCAGCCCCAGCATTTT
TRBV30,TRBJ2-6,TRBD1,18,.,CAWIEGTGTRSGANVLTF,TGTGCCTGGATTGAGGGGACAGGAACTCGATCTGGGGCCAACGTCCTGACTTTC
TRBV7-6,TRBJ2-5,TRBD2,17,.,CASSLASGTRGGETQYF,TGTGCCAGCAGCTTAGCCTCCGGGACTAGGGGTGGTGAGACCCAGTACTTC
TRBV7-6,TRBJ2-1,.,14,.,CASSLEPTYNEQFF,TGTGCCAGCAGCTTAGAGCCCACCTACAATGAGCAGTTCTTC
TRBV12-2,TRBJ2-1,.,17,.,CASRYPNSDQSYNEQFF,TGTGCAAGTCGCTACCCCAACTCAGACCAGAGCTACAATGAGCAGTTCTTC
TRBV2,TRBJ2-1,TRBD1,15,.,CASSGTGGLNNEQFF,TGTGCCAGCAGTGGGACAGGGGGCCTTAACAATGAGCAGTTCTTC
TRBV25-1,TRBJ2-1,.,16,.,CASSEIWGSSYNEQFF,TGTGCCAGCAGTGAAATTTGGGGATCCTCCTACAATGAGCAGTTCTTC
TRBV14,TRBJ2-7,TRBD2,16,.,CASSSIAGAAPYEQYF,TGTGCCAGCAGTTCTATAGCGGGAGCGGCTCCCTACGAGCAGTACTTC
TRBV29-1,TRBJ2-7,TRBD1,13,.,CSVERQGAYEQYF,TGCAGCGTTGAAAGGCAGGGGGCCTACGAGCAGTACTTC
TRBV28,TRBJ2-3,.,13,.,CASSLPSGYTQYF,TGTGCCAGCAGTTTACCCAGCGGGTATACGCAGTATTTT
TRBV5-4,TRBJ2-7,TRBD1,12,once,CASRGQGYEQYF,TGTGCCAGCAGGGGACAGGGGTACGAGCAGTACTTC